The clone carrying this TCR beta chain occurred a few times. Its target is not known. This record belongs to a study of CD8 T cells in ankylosing spondylitis. Quantitative 5'-RACE was performed with molecular barcodes, and it yielded the TCR beta libraries. TCRdb independently ran MiXCR on the 5' RACE reads; one entry per CDR3 protein. The table has fewer than 350,000 distinct CDR3 sequences, approximately 10% seen once; the top ten hold about 10%. V lost 3 bases to trimming and J lost 0 bases; unmatched junction nucleotides: 14. Germline CDR1 reads DFQATT; CDR2 reads SNEGSKA (reference sequence). The CDR3 is 19 amino acids. The study's findings and limits: Those disease-linked clones were CD8+; they were also relatively rare in peripheral blood. Within matched ankylosing spondylitis synovial fluid, disease-linked clones were reportedly significantly enriched. Fewer than ten highly homologous variants made up a TCR beta motif that seemed to typify ankylosing spondylitis blood.

Sequencing input: blood, either unsorted or a sorted T cell fraction (not recorded which). The source is a female donor with ankylosing spondylitis or in good health (not recorded which). The genes are TRBV20-1 and TRBJ1-3; TRBD1 agrees at 10 bases. The CDR3 region has the DNA TGCAGTGCTAGGGGATCCGGGACAGGGGCCAATCCCTCTGGAAACACCATATATTTT. Translation: CSARGSGTGANPSGNTIYF.